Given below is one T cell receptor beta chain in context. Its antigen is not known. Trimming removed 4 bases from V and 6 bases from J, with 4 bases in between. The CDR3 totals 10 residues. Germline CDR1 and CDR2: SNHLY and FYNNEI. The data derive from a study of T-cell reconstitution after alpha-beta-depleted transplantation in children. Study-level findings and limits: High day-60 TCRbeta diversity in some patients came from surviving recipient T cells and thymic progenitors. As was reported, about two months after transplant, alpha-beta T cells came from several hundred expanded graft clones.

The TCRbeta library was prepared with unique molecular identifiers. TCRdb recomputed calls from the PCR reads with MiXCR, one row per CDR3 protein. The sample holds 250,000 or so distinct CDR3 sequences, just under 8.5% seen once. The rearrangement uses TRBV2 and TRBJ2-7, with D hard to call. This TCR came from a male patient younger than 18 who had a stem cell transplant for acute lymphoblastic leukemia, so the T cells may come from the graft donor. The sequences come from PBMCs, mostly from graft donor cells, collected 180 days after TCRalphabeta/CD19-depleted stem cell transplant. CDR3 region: CASSVGEQYF. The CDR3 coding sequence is TGTGCCAGCAGTGTAGGCGAGCAGTACTTC.